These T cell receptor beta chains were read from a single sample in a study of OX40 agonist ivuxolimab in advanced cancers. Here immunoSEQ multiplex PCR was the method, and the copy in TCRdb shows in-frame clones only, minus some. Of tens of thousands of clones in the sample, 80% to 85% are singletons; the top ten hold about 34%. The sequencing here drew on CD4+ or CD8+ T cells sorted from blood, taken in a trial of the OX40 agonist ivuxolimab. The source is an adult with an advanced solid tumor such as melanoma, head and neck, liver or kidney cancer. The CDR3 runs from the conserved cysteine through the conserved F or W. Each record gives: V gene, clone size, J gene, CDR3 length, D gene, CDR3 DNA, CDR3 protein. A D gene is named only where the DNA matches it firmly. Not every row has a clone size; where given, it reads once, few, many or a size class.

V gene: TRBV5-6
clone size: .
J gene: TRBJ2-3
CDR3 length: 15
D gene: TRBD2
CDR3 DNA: TGTGCCAGCAGCTTGGAGGGACTAGCGCAAGATACGCAGTATTTT
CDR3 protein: CASSLEGLAQDTQYF

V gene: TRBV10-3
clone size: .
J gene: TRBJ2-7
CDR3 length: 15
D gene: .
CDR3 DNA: TGTGCCATCAGTGAGTCCATGCTAGCTTCCTACGAGCAGTACTTC
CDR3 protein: CAISESMLASYEQYF

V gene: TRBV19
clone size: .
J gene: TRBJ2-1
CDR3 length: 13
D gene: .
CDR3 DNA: TGTGCCGGTGGGGTTGGGGGAAGCGATGAGCAGTTCTTC
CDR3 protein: CAGGVGGSDEQFF

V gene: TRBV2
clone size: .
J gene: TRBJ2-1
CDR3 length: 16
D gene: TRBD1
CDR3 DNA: TGTGCCAGCAGCTATACCGGGACAGGGATCTACAATGAGCAGTTCTTC
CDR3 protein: CASSYTGTGIYNEQFF

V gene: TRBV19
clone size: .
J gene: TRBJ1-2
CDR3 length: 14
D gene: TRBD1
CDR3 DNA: TGTGCCATCAACAGGGGGCCCACAACGGACGGCTACACCTTC
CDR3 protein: CAINRGPTTDGYTF

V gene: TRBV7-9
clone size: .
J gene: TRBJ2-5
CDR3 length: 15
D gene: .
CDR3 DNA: TGTGCCAGCAGCTTCGTTCTGCGCGCCGAAGAGACCCAGTACTTC
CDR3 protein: CASSFVLRAEETQYF

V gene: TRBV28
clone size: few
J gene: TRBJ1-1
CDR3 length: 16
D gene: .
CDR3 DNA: TGTGCCAGCACCCTGATCTTAGGGTCACTGAACACTGAAGCTTTCTTT
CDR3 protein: CASTLILGSLNTEAFF

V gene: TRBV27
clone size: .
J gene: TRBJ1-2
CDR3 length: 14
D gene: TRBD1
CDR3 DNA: TGTGCCAGCAGCGTTCAGGGGGCTCCTTATGGCTACACCTTC
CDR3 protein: CASSVQGAPYGYTF

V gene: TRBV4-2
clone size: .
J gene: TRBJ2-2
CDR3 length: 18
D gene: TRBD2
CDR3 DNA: TGTGCCAGCAGCCCGCGGGGTAGCGGGGGGCGGGACACCGGGGAGCTGTTTTTT
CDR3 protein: CASSPRGSGGRDTGELFF

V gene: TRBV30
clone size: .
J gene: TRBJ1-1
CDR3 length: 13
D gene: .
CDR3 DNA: TGTGCCTGGAGTTTTATCTCCGTCACTGAAGCTTTCTTT
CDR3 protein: CAWSFISVTEAFF

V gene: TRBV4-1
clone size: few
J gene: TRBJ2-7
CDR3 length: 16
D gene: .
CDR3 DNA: TGCGCCAGCAGCCAAGATGGCGACTCCCTCTCCTACGAGCAGTACTTC
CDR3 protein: CASSQDGDSLSYEQYF

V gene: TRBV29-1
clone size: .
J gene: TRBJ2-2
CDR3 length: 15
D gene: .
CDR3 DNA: TGCAGCGTTGAATCACTAGAATCGAACACCGGGGAGCTGTTTTTT
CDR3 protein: CSVESLESNTGELFF

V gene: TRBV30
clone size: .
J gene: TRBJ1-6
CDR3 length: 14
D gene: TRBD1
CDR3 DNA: TGTGCCTGGAGTTCTGGGACAGGCTATTCACCCCTCCACTTT
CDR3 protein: CAWSSGTGYSPLHF

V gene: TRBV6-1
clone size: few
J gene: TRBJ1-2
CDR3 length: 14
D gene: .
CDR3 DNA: TGTGCCAGCAGTCTCAAACTACTAATGGAAGGCTACACCTTC
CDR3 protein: CASSLKLLMEGYTF

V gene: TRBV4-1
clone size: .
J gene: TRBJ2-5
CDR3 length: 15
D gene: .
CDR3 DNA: TGCGCCAGCAGCCAAGAAGGTGGCCCGGGGGAGACCCAGTACTTC
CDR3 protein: CASSQEGGPGETQYF

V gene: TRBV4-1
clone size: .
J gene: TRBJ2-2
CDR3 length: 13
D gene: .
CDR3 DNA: TGCGCCAGCAGCCAACAGTACACCGGGGAGCTGTTTTTT
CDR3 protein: CASSQQYTGELFF

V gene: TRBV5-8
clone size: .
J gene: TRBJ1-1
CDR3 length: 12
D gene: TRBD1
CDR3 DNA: TGTGCCAGCAGCTTGACAGGGGGGGAGGCTTTCTTT
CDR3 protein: CASSLTGGEAFF

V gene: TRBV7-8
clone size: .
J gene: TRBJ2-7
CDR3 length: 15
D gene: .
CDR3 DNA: TGTGCCAGCAGCTTAGTCGGGACACCTCCTTACGAGCAGTACTTC
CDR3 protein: CASSLVGTPPYEQYF

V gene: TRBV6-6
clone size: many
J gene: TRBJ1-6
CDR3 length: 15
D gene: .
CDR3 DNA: TGTGCCAGCAGTTATCAAGGGGAGGGTAATTCACCCCTCCACTTT
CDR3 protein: CASSYQGEGNSPLHF

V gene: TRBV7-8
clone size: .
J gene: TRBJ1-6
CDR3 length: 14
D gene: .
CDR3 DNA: TGTGCCAGCAGCTTAGCAGTGGATTGGCCACCCCTCCACTTT
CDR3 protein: CASSLAVDWPPLHF

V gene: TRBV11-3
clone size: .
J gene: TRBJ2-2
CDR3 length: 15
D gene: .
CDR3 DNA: TGTGCCAGCAGCTTATGGGGGTACAACACCGGGGAGCTGTTTTTT
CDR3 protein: CASSLWGYNTGELFF

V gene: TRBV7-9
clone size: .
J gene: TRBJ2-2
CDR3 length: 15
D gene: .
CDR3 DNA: TGTGCCAGCAGAGGCCTTAGCGAGAACACCGGGGAGCTGTTTTTT
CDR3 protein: CASRGLSENTGELFF

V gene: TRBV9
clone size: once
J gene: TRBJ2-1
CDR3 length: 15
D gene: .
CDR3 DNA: TGTGCCAGCGGAGGAGGGGCACTCAGGTACAATGAGCAGTTCTTC
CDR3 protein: CASGGGALRYNEQFF

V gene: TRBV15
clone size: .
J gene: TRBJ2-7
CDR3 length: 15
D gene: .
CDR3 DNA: TGTGCCACCAGCAGCCTGCGCGATAGAACCTACGAGCAGTACTTC
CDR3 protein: CATSSLRDRTYEQYF

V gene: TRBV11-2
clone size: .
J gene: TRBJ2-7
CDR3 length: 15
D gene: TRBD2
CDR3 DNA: TGTGCCAGCAGCTATAGCGGGGGGGACGATTACGAGCAGTACTTC
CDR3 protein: CASSYSGGDDYEQYF

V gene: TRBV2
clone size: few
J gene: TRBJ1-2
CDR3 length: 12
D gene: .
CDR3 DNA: TGTGCCAGCAGTCCGGGTAACTATGGCTACACCTTC
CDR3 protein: CASSPGNYGYTF

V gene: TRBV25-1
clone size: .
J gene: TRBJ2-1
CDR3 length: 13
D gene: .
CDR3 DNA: TGTGCCACAAGACAGGACAACTACAATGAGCAGTTCTTC
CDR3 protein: CATRQDNYNEQFF

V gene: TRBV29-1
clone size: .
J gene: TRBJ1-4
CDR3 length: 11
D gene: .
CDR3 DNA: TGCAGCGTTGGAACTAATGAAAAACTGTTTTTT
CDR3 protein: CSVGTNEKLFF

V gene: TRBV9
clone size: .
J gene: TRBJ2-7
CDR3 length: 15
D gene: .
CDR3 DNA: TGTGCCAGCAGCGTAGATCTAGCTCCGTCCTACGAGCAGTACTTC
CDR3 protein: CASSVDLAPSYEQYF

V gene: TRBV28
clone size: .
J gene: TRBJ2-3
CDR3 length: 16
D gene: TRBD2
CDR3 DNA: TGTGCCAGCAGTTCCCGGACTCGGGGGGGCACAGATACGCAGTATTTT
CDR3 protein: CASSSRTRGGTDTQYF